This T cell receptor beta chain derives from a study of CDR3 diversity in severe acne. TCRdb redid the calling of the PCR reads with MiXCR, one entry per CDR3 protein. The data show about 84,000 distinct CDR3 sequences, about 54% seen once. This clonotype was found many times. This CDR3 region has 12 residues. Trimming pared 4 bases from V and 3 bases from J, leaving 6 bases between. From germline, CDR1 is MNHNS and CDR2 SASEGT. The chain uses TRBV6-1 and TRBJ1-2, with D unresolved. The receptor was derived from a male donor in good health, without acne. The sequenced sample consisted of blood. CDR3 amino acids: CASSGPYYGYTF. CDR3 DNA sequence: TGTGCCAGCAGTGGACCGTACTATGGCTACACCTTC.